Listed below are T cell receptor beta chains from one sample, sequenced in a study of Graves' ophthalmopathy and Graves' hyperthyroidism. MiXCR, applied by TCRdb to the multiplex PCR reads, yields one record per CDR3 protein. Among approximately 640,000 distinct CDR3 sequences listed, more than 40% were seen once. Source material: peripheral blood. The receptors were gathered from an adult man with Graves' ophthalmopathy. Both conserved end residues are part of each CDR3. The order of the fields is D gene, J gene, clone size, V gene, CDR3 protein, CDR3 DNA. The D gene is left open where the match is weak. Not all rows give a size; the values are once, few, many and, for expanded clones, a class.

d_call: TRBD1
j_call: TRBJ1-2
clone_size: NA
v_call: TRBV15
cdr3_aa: CATSSWTGKYYGYTF
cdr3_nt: TGTGCCACCAGCAGCTGGACAGGGAAATACTATGGCTACACCTTC

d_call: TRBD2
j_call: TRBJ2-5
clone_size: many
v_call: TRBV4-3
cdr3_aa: CASGHSGGETQYF
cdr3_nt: TGCGCCAGCGGACATAGCGGGGGGGAGACCCAGTACTTC

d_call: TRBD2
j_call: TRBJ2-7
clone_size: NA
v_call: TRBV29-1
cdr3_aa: CAWRLAGALHEQYF
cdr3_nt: TGTGCCTGGAGACTAGCGGGAGCGTTACACGAGCAGTACTTC

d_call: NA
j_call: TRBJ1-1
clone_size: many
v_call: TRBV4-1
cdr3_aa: CASSQVVLGTEAFF
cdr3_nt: TGCGCCAGCAGCCAAGTTGTTCTCGGGACTGAAGCTTTCTTT

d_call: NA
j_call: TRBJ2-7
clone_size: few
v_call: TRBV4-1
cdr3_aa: CASSPDSFGYEQYF
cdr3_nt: TGCGCCAGCAGCCCAGACAGTTTCGGGTACGAGCAGTACTTC

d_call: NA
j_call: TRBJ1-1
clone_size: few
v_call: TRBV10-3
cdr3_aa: CASSAIRNTEAFF
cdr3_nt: TGTGCCAGCAGTGCGATAAGGAACACTGAAGCTTTCTTT

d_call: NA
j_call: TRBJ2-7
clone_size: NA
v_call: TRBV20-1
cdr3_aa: CSAKGGGVHEQYF
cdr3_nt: TGCAGTGCTAAAGGGGGGGGGGTACACGAGCAGTACTTC

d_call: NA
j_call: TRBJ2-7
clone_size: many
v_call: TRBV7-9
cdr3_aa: CASSDRDINTYEQYF
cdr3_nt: TGTGCCAGCAGCGACCGGGACATAAATACCTACGAGCAGTACTTC

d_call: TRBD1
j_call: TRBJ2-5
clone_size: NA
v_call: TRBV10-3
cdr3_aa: CAISDGQGEETQYF
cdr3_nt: TGTGCCATCAGTGACGGACAGGGAGAAGAGACCCAGTACTTC

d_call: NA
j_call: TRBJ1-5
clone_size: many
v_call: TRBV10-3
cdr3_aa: CAIAAHRGLQHF
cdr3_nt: TGTGCCATCGCCGCGCACCGAGGGCTCCAGCATTTT

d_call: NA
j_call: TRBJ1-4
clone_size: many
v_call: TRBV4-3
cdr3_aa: CASSQDDSFREKLFF
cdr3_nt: TGCGCCAGCAGCCAAGACGACAGCTTTCGGGAAAAACTGTTTTTT

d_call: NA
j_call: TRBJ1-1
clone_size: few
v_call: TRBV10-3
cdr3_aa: CASSEGRGAAEAFF
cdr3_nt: TGTGCCAGCAGTGAAGGCAGGGGAGCCGCTGAAGCTTTCTTT

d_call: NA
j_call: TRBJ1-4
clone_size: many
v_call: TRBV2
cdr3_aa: CASRGEGTLFF
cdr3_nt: TGTGCCAGCAGGGGAGAGGGGACGCTGTTTTTT

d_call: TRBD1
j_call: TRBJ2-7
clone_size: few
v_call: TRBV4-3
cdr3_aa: CASSHHLWDRGSYEQYF
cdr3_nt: TGCGCCAGCAGCCACCACCTTTGGGACAGGGGATCCTACGAGCAGTACTTC

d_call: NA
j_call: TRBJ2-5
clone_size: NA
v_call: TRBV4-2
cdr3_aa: CASSQILAPRETQYF
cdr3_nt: TGTGCCAGCAGCCAAATCCTAGCCCCAAGAGAGACCCAGTACTTC

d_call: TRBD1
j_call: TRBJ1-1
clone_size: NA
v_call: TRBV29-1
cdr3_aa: CSGTGVIGTEAFF
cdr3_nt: TGCAGCGGCACAGGGGTGATCGGCACTGAAGCTTTCTTT

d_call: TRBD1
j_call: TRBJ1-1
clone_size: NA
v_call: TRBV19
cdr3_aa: CASSMGTGVNTEAFF
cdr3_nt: TGTGCTAGTAGTATGGGGACAGGGGTAAACACTGAAGCTTTCTTT

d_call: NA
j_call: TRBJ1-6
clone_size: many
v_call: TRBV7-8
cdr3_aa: CASSLAGSANSPLHF
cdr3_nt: TGTGCCAGCAGCTTAGCGGGGTCGGCGAATTCACCCCTCCACTTT

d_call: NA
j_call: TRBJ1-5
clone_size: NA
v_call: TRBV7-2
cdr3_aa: CASSLRHGEPQHF
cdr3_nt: TGTGCCAGCAGCTTACGTCACGGGGAGCCCCAGCATTTT

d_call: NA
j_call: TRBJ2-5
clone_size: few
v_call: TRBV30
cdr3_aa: CAWSTGDGETQYF
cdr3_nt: TGTGCCTGGAGTACGGGGGACGGCGAGACCCAGTACTTC

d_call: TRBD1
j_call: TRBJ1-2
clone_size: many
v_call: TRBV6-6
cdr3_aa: CASSEGTGWGYTF
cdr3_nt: TGTGCCAGCAGTGAAGGGACAGGATGGGGCTACACCTTC

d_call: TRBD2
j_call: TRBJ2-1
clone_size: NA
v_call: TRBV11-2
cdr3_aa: CASSPSGLAGYNEQFF
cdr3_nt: TGTGCCAGCAGCCCGTCAGGACTAGCGGGTTACAATGAGCAGTTCTTC

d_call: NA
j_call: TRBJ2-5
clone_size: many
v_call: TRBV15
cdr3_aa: CATSTTRAAAETQYF
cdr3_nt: TGTGCCACCAGCACGACTAGGGCAGCGGCAGAGACCCAGTACTTC

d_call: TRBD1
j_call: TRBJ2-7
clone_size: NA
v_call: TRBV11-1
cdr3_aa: CASSKRQGTYYEQYF
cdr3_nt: TGTGCCAGCAGTAAACGACAGGGGACTTACTACGAGCAGTACTTC

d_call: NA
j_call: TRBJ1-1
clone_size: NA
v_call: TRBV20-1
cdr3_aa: CSARGTGLGYTEAFF
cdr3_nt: TGCAGTGCTAGAGGAACGGGCCTGGGCTACACTGAAGCTTTCTTT

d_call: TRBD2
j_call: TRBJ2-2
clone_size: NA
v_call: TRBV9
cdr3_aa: CASSTGLANTGELFF
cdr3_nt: TGTGCCAGCAGTACGGGACTAGCAAACACCGGGGAGCTGTTTTTT

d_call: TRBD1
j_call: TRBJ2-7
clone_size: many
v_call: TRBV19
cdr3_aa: CASSRTGTNYEQYF
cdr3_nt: TGTGCCAGTAGCCGGACAGGGACGAACTACGAGCAGTACTTC

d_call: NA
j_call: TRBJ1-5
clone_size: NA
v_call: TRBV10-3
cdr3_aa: CAISDWTRQPQHF
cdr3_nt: TGTGCCATCAGTGATTGGACACGGCAGCCCCAGCATTTT

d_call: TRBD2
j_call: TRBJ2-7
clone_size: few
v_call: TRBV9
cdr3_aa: CASSETSGITYEQYF
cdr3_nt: TGTGCCAGCTCCGAGACTAGCGGGATAACCTACGAGCAGTACTTC

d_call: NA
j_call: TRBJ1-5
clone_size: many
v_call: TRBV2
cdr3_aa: CASSPGDGQPQHF
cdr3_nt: TGTGCCAGCAGCCCAGGGGATGGACAGCCCCAGCATTTT

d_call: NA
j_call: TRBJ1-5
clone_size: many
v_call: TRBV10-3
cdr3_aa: CASSNGTPGPQHF
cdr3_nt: TGTGCCAGCAGCAACGGGACTCCCGGCCCCCAGCATTTT

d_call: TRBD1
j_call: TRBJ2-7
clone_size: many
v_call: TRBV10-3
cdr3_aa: CAISDLRDRGSYEQYF
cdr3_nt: TGTGCCATCAGTGATCTCCGGGACAGGGGCTCCTACGAGCAGTACTTC

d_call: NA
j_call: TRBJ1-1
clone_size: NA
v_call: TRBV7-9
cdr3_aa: CASSSQGRKHEAFF
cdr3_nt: TGTGCCAGCAGTAGCCAGGGACGCAAACATGAAGCTTTCTTT

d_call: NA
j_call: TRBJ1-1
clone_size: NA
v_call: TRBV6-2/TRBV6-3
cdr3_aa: CASSYSLSPWNTEAFF
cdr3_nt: TGTGCCAGCAGTTACTCCCTTTCGCCGTGGAACACTGAAGCTTTCTTT

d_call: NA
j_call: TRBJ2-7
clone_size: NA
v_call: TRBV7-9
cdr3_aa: CASSPPPGSRPYEQYF
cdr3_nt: TGTGCCAGCAGCCCACCCCCGGGCTCCCGGCCCTACGAGCAGTACTTC